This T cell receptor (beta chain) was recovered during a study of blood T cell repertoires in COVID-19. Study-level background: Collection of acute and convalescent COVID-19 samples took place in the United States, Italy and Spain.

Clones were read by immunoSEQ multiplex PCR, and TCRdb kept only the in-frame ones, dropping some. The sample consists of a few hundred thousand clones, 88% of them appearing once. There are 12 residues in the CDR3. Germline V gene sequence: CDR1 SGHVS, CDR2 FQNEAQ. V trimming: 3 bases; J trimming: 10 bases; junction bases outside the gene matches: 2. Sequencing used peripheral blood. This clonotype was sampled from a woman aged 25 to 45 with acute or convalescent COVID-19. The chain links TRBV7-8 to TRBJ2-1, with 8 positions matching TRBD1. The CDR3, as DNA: TGTGCCAGCAGCTTTCAGGGGGCCGAGCAGTTCTTC. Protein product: CASSFQGAEQFF.